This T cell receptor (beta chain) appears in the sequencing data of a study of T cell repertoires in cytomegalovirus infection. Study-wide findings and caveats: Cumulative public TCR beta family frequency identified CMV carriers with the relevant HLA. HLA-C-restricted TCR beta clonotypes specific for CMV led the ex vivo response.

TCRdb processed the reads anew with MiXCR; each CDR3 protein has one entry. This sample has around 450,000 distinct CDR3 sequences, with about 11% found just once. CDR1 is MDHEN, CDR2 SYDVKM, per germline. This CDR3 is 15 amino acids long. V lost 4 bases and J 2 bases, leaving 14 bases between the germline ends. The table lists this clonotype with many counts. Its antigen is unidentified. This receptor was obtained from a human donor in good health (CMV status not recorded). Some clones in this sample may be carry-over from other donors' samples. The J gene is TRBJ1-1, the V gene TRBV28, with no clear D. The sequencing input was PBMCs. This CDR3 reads CASSSRAAFNTEAFF. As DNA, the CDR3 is TGTGCCAGCAGTTCCCGCGCGGCTTTTAACACTGAAGCTTTCTTT. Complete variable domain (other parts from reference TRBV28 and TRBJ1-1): DVKVTQSSRYLVKRTGEKVFLECVQDMDHENMFWYRQDPGLGLRLIYFSYDVKMKEKGDIPEGYSVSREKKERFSLILESASTNQTSMYLCASSSRAAFNTEAFFGQGTRLTVV.